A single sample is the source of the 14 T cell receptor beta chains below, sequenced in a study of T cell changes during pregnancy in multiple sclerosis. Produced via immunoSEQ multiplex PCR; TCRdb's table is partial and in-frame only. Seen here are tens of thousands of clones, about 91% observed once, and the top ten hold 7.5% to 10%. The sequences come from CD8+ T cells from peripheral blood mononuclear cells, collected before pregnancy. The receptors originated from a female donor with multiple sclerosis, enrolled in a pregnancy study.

The CDR3: CASSLAGAYNEQFF. In DNA, the CDR3 is TGTGCCAGCAGCTTGGCAGGCGCCTACAATGAGCAGTTCTTC. V usage is TRBV7-9 and J usage is TRBJ2-1; D is unclear. Germline V gene sequence: CDR1 SEHNR, CDR2 FQNEAQ (reference sequence). Trimming stripped 3 bases from V and 2 bases from J, with 8 bases between. The CDR3 runs to 14 residues.

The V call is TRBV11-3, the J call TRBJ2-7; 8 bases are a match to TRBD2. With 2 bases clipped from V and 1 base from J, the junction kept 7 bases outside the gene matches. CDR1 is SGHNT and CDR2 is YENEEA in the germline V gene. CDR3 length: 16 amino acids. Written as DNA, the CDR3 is TGTGCCAGCAGCTTATCCTACCCGGGAGGGTCCTACGAGCAGTACTTC. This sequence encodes CASSLSYPGGSYEQYF.

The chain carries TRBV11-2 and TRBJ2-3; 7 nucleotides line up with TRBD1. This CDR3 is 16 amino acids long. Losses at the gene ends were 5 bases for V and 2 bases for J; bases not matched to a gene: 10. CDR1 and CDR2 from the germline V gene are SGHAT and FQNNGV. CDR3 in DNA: TGTGCCAGCAGCCGACCGACAGGGTTAATCACAGATACGCAGTATTTT. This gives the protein CASSRPTGLITDTQYF.

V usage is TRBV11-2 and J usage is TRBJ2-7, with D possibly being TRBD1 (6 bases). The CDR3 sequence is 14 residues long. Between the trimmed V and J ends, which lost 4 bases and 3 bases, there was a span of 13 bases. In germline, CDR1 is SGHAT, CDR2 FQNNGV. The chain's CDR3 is CASSSGQGVYEQYF. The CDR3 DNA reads TGTGCCAGCAGCTCGGGACAAGGAGTCTACGAGCAGTACTTC.

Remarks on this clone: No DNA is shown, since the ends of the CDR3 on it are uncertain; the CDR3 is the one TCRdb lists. The CDR3 spells CASSPQYFEGETQYF. V and J are TRBV2 and TRBJ2-5; TRBD2 was called by the table and not checked on the DNA. Germline V lookup: CDR1 SNHLY, CDR2 FYNNEI. The CDR3 sequence runs 15 residues, both termini included.

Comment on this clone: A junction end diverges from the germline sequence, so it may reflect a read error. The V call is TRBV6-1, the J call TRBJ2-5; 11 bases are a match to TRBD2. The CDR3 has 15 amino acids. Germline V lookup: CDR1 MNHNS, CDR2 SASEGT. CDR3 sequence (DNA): TGTGCCAGCAGGGAAGGACCTAGCGGGAGGGAGACCCAGTACTTC. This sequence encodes CASREGPSGRETQYF.

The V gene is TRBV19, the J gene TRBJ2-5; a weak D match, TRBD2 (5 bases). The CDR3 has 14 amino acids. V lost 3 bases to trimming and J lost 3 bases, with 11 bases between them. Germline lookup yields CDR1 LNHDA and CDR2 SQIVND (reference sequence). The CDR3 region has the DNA TGTGCCAGTAGTATTAGTCTACTAGAAGAGACCCAGTACTTC. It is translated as CASSISLLEETQYF.

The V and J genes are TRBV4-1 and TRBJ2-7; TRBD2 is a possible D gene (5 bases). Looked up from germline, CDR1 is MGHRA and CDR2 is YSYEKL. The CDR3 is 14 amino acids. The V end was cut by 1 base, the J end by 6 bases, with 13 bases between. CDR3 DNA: TGCGCCAGCAGCCAAGTCCCTAGCAGCTCCGAGCAGTACTTC. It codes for CASSQVPSSSEQYF.

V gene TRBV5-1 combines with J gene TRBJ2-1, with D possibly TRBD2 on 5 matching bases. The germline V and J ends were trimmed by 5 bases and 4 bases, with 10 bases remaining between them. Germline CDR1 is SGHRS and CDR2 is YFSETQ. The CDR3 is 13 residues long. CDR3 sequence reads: CASSERGYNEQFF. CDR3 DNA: TGCGCCAGCAGTGAGAGAGGGTACAATGAGCAGTTCTTC.

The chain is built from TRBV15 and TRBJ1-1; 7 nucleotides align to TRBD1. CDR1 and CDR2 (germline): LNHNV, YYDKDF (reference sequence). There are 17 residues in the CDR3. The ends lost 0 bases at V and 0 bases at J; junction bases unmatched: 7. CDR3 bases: TGTGCCACCAGCAGAGAACCCGGGACAGTCATGAACACTGAAGCTTTCTTT. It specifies CATSREPGTVMNTEAFF.

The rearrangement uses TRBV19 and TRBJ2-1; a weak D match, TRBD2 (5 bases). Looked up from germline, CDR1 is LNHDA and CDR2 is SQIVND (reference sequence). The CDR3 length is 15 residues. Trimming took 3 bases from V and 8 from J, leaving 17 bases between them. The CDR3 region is CASSIGGPSTDEQFF. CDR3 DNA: TGTGCCAGTAGTATTGGCGGGCCGTCTACGGATGAGCAGTTCTTC.

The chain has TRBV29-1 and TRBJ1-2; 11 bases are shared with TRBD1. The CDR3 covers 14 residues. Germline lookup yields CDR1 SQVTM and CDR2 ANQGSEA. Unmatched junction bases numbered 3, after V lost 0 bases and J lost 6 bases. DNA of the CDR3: TGCAGCGTTGAAGATTGGGACAGGGGGGATGGCTACACCTTC. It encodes CSVEDWDRGDGYTF.

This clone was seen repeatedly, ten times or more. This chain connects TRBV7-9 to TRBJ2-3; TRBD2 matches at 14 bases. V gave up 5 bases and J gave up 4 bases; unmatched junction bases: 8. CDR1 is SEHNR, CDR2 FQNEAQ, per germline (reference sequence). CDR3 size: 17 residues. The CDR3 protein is CASSPRTSGRWADTQYF. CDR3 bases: TGTGCCAGCAGCCCGCGGACTAGCGGGAGGTGGGCAGATACGCAGTATTTT.

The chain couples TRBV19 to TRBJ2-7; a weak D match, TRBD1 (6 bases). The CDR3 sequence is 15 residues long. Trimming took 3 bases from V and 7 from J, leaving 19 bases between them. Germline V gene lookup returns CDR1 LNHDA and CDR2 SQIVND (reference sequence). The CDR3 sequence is CASSISTRGSGEQYF. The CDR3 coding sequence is TGTGCCAGTAGTATCTCAACCAGGGGCTCTGGGGAGCAGTACTTC.